The rows below give T cell receptor beta chains drawn from one sample of a study of T cells expressing NK-cell markers. TCRdb reworked the 5' RACE reads into one entry per CDR3 protein, no DNA. The ten most abundant clones cover roughly 12% of a sample with 130,000 to 150,000 distinct CDR3 sequences. The sequencing sample was made of blood T cells: a sorted CD56 or NKG2C T cell subset, CD4+ or CD8+ T cells, or bulk PBMC T cells (not recorded which). All receptors come from a man aged 18 to 29 in good health. Each CDR3 is given with its conserved first and last residue. Clone size, where shown, is once, few, many, or a class for clones that have expanded.

j_call: TRBJ2-1; clone_size: .; v_call: TRBV19; cdr3_aa: CASSMPGLAGYNEQFF
j_call: TRBJ2-3; clone_size: .; v_call: TRBV24-1; cdr3_aa: CATSDLSQDSGGTDTQYF
j_call: TRBJ2-2; clone_size: medium-sized; v_call: TRBV7-9; cdr3_aa: CAAKQGATGELFF
j_call: TRBJ2-6; clone_size: .; v_call: TRBV25-1; cdr3_aa: CASSIPSSGANVLTF
j_call: TRBJ1-4; clone_size: .; v_call: TRBV6-1; cdr3_aa: CASSRQVGMDEKLFF
j_call: TRBJ2-7; clone_size: .; v_call: TRBV5-6; cdr3_aa: CASSLGALQIEQYF
j_call: TRBJ2-2; clone_size: .; v_call: TRBV28; cdr3_aa: CASSLSSSGRVNTGELFF
j_call: TRBJ2-6; clone_size: .; v_call: TRBV7-6; cdr3_aa: CASSLVRTSNSGANVLTF
j_call: TRBJ2-5; clone_size: .; v_call: TRBV27; cdr3_aa: CASSPAGDETQYF
j_call: TRBJ2-1; clone_size: .; v_call: TRBV27; cdr3_aa: CASSSRSGGWEQFF
j_call: TRBJ2-1; clone_size: .; v_call: TRBV12-3/TRBV12-4; cdr3_aa: CASSLGPSSGSRNEQFF
j_call: TRBJ1-2; clone_size: .; v_call: TRBV4-1; cdr3_aa: CASSQGERYGYTF
j_call: TRBJ1-3; clone_size: .; v_call: TRBV19; cdr3_aa: CASSIGGTGSSGNTIYF
j_call: TRBJ2-1; clone_size: .; v_call: TRBV19; cdr3_aa: CASSTGVNEQFF
j_call: TRBJ2-2; clone_size: .; v_call: TRBV20-1; cdr3_aa: CSARGQGGELFF
j_call: TRBJ2-1; clone_size: .; v_call: TRBV5-6; cdr3_aa: CASSPPGSEQFF
j_call: TRBJ2-3; clone_size: .; v_call: TRBV19; cdr3_aa: CASSMGRSESTDTQYF